The 5 T cell receptor beta chains below all came from one sample that was sequenced in a study of CD8+CD57+ T cells in acquired aplastic anemia. According to the study, genomic DNA was the template for TCR beta VDJ and CDR3 profiling. TCRdb independently ran MiXCR on the reads; one entry per CDR3 protein. The sample yields about 110,000 distinct CDR3 sequences, around 49% seen once. Specimen: sorted CD4+, CD8+, or CD8+CD57+ T cells (not recorded which) from PBMCs. The source is a human donor in good health, serving as a control.

This chain connects TRBV10-3 to TRBJ1-1; TRBD1 matches at 9 bases. V lost 6 bases, J lost 3 bases, and 2 bases stayed unmatched. Germline CDR1 and CDR2: ENHRY and SYGVKD. The CDR3 is made up of 13 amino acids. The DNA for the CDR3 is TGTGCCATCAGGACAGGGGGAGACACTGAAGCTTTCTTT. This translates into CAIRTGGDTEAFF.

This clonotype was seen many times. The genes are TRBV15 and TRBJ2-7; 10 nucleotides agree with TRBD2. Germline V gene sequence: CDR1 LNHNV, CDR2 YYDKDF (reference sequence). The CDR3 length is 17 residues. V trimming: 8 bases; J trimming: 0 bases; junction bases outside the gene matches: 13. CDR3 nucleotide sequence: TGTGCCACCGGGTCGTCTAGCGGGGGCGTTAGCTCCTACGAGCAGTACTTC. Encoded protein: CATGSSSGGVSSYEQYF.

The chain recombines TRBV10-2 with TRBJ2-7; no reliable D call. CDR1 is WSHSY and CDR2 is SAAADI in the germline V gene. This CDR3 has 12 residues. V lost 2 bases and J lost 5, with 7 bases in between. The CDR3 nucleotides are TGCGCCAGCAGTGAGACTGGGAACGAGCAGTACTTC. It yields the protein CASSETGNEQYF.

This clonotype was seen a handful of times. A junction end diverges from the germline sequence, so it may reflect a read error. This chain joins TRBV2 and TRBJ2-3; TRBD1 aligns across 11 bases. Germline values: CDR1 SNHLY, CDR2 FYNNEI. This CDR3 has 15 amino acids. CDR3 bases: TGTGCCAGCAGCGGCCGGGACAGGGGGTCAGATACGCAGTGTTTT. This gives the protein CASSGRDRGSDTQCF.

The J gene is TRBJ2-3, the V gene TRBV2; tentative D call: TRBD1 (6 bases). Germline CDR1 is SNHLY and CDR2 is FYNNEI. V dropped 7 bases and J dropped 0 bases, with 17 bases sitting between them. The length of the CDR3 is 16 residues. Here the CDR3 reads CASTVGHASSTDTQYF. The CDR3 DNA sequence: TGTGCCAGCACAGTGGGACACGCATCTAGCACAGATACGCAGTATTTT. Drawing the rest from reference TRBV2 and TRBJ2-3, the complete variable domain is EPEVTQTPSHQVTQMGQEVILRCVPISNHLYFYWYRQILGQKVEFLVSFYNNEISEKSEIFDDQFSVERPDGSNFTLKIRSTKLEDSAMYFCASTVGHASSTDTQYFGPGTRLTVL.